A selection of T cell receptor beta chains follows, all from one sample in a study of cytomegalovirus exposure and HLA in healthy donors. Profiling relied on immunoSEQ multiplex PCR, and the TCRdb table lists in-frame clones only, not all of them. The sample lists over 200,000 clones, 70% to 85% occurring once. Sample: PBMCs. The origin of the receptors is a male donor in good health and CMV-seronegative. The CDR3 runs from the conserved cysteine through the conserved F or W. D genes are given only for firm matches. Size values are once, few and many counts, or a class for expanded clones, and some rows have none.

d_call	j_call	cdr3_length	v_call	clone_size	cdr3_aa	cdr3_nt
TRBD2	TRBJ2-3	13	TRBV11-2	once	CRRLAGSTDTQYF	TGTCGTCGGCTAGCGGGATCCACAGATACGCAGTATTTT
TRBD1	TRBJ1-1	14	TRBV9	-	CASSSGQGYTEAFF	TGTGCCAGCAGCTCGGGACAGGGCTACACTGAAGCTTTCTTT
-	TRBJ2-7	15	TRBV6-1	-	CASSVGLSSSYEQYF	TGTGCCAGCAGTGTTGGACTTTCGAGCTCCTACGAGCAGTACTTC
-	TRBJ1-5	13	TRBV6-5	-	CASSVQFNQPQHF	TGTGCCAGCAGTGTACAGTTCAATCAGCCCCAGCATTTT
-	TRBJ2-5	12	TRBV28	once	CASSPGVRTQYF	TGTGCCAGCAGTCCAGGGGTCCGGACCCAGTACTTC
TRBD2	TRBJ2-3	15	TRBV5-4	once	CASRRDLAGTDTQYF	TGTGCCAGCAGACGAGACCTAGCGGGCACAGATACGCAGTATTTT
TRBD2	TRBJ2-1	15	TRBV7-8	-	CASSLVAGVYNEQFF	TGTGCCAGCAGCTTAGTAGCGGGAGTCTACAATGAGCAGTTCTTC
-	TRBJ2-4	11	TRBV4-1	-	CASSQVGIQYF	TGCGCCAGCAGCCAAGTCGGCATTCAGTACTTC
-	TRBJ2-1	20	TRBV4-1	-	CASSQESRVLGRFLYNEQFF	TGCGCCAGCAGCCAAGAATCCCGGGTACTAGGGCGATTCCTTTACAATGAGCAGTTCTTC
-	TRBJ2-6	18	TRBV9	-	CASSVDGGPLSGANVLTF	TGTGCCAGCAGCGTAGACGGGGGGCCCCTCTCTGGGGCCAACGTCCTGACTTTC
-	TRBJ1-5	14	TRBV28	-	CASSLGLLNQPQHF	TGTGCCAGCAGCTTGGGCCTTCTTAATCAGCCCCAGCATTTT
-	TRBJ1-5	15	TRBV4-2	few	CASSQENRGNQPQHF	TGTGCCAGCAGCCAGGAAAACAGGGGCAATCAGCCCCAGCATTTT
TRBD1	TRBJ2-7	14	TRBV5-1	-	CASSWTGGVYEQYF	TGCGCCAGCAGCTGGACAGGGGGAGTCTACGAGCAGTACTTC
-	TRBJ2-7	14	TRBV5-1	-	CASSSRGQAYEQYF	TGCGCCAGCAGCTCAAGGGGACAAGCCTACGAGCAGTACTTC
TRBD1	TRBJ2-7	17	TRBV5-6	-	CASSLRGWDRVPHEQYF	TGTGCCAGCAGCTTGCGGGGTTGGGACAGGGTCCCCCACGAGCAGTACTTC
-	TRBJ2-2	14	TRBV18	-	CASSPGTTTGELFF	TGTGCCAGCTCACCCGGCACTACGACCGGGGAGCTGTTTTTT
TRBD2	TRBJ2-1	17	TRBV7-9	-	CASSLGGLAEGGIEQFF	TGTGCCAGCAGCTTAGGTGGACTAGCGGAGGGAGGTATTGAGCAGTTCTTC
TRBD2	TRBJ2-3	17	TRBV7-6	-	CASSQGTSGSGGDTQYF	TGTGCCAGCAGCCAAGGGACTAGCGGGTCCGGCGGGGATACGCAGTATTTT
TRBD2	TRBJ2-4	15	TRBV7-9	-	CASSSAGGAKNIQYF	TGTGCCAGCAGCTCGGCGGGGGGAGCCAAAAACATTCAGTACTTC
TRBD2	TRBJ2-3	14	TRBV6-6	-	CASSLTSGQRTQYF	TGTGCCAGCAGTTTGACTAGCGGCCAGCGGACGCAGTATTTT
-	TRBJ2-7	15	TRBV9	-	CASSVSRQACPEQYF	TGTGCCAGCAGCGTATCCCGCCAGGCGTGCCCCGAGCAGTACTTC
TRBD1	TRBJ1-1	15	TRBV19	-	CASSIRGGGLIEAFF	TGTGCCAGTAGTATACGAGGAGGGGGCCTCATAGAAGCTTTCTTT
TRBD2	TRBJ2-3	14	TRBV19	many	CASTTSGSTDTQYF	TGTGCCAGCACGACTAGCGGTAGCACAGATACGCAGTATTTT
TRBD1	TRBJ2-2	16	TRBV11-2	-	CASSLRGTEYTGELFF	TGTGCCAGCAGCTTACGAGGGACAGAATACACCGGGGAGCTGTTTTTT
-	TRBJ1-5	13	TRBV28	-	CVVGGGPLAPQHF	TGTGTGGTGGGGGGGGGTCCGCTGGCGCCCCAGCATTTT
-	TRBJ2-2	16	TRBV27	-	CASSLFLTTNTGELFF	TGTGCCAGCAGTTTATTTCTGACAACGAACACCGGGGAGCTGTTTTTT